These 13 T cell receptor beta chains were all obtained from the same sample, sequenced in a study of cytomegalovirus exposure and HLA in healthy donors. Clones were sequenced by immunoSEQ multiplex PCR, and TCRdb holds only the in-frame ones, with some missing. This sample has about 63,000 clones, with 70% to 90% found just once. Sequencing was carried out using PBMCs. The source is a woman between 18 and 29 years old in good health and CMV-seronegative.

This clone was detected only a few times. J is TRBJ1-2 and V is TRBV5-4; D gene unclear. Deletions cut 6 bases from V and 0 bases from J, with 24 bases between. Germline-derived CDR1 and CDR2 are SGHNT and YYREEE (reference sequence). The CDR3 consists of 18 residues. The CDR3 sequence is CASTSGRTEGGSNYGYTF. The CDR3 DNA reads as TGTGCCAGCACCTCCGGAAGGACCGAGGGCGGATCTAACTATGGCTACACCTTC.

The genes are TRBV6-1 and TRBJ1-1; a possible D gene is TRBD1 (5 bases). The CDR3 spans 15 residues. Germline V gene sequence: CDR1 MNHNS, CDR2 SASEGT. Trimming left V 0 bases short and J 7 bases short, with 15 bases between. The CDR3 loop is CASSEADSYWLEAFF. As DNA, the CDR3 is TGTGCCAGCAGTGAAGCCGACAGCTATTGGCTTGAAGCTTTCTTT.

The J gene is TRBJ1-5, the V gene TRBV6-1; 8 positions agree with TRBD1. This CDR3 contains 14 residues. V lost 4 bases to trimming and J lost 4 bases; unmatched junction nucleotides: 3. Germline CDR1 is MNHNS and CDR2 is SASEGT. CDR3 in DNA: TGTGCCAGCAGTGCCGACAGGGGTAATCAGCCCCAGCATTTT. Its translation is CASSADRGNQPQHF.

The chain recombines TRBV7-2 with TRBJ1-5; 7 bases are a match to TRBD1. J was trimmed by 7 bases and V by 6 bases; bases with no gene match: 6. The CDR3 is made up of 13 amino acids. Germline V gene lookup returns CDR1 SGHTA and CDR2 FQGNSA. CDR3 DNA: TGTGCCAGCAGTTCGGGACAGCTACAGCCCCAGCATTTT. It codes for CASSSGQLQPQHF.

This clone has only a few counts. This chain connects TRBV5-3 to TRBJ2-7, with a possible D match to TRBD1 (6 bases). TRBV5-3 is reported as an ORF; its role is uncertain. This CDR3 has 12 residues. Trimming pared 4 bases from V and 5 bases from J, leaving 10 bases between. The CDR3, as DNA: TGTGCCAGAAGCCAAAACAGGGACGAGCAGTACTTC. It codes for CARSQNRDEQYF.

This chain joins TRBV6-6 and TRBJ2-5; 8 nucleotides agree with TRBD1. This CDR3 comprises 16 residues. The V segment lost 0 bases and the J segment 1 base; nucleotides outside the gene matches: 4. The germline CDR1 and CDR2 sequences are MNHNY and SVGAGI (reference sequence). The CDR3 here is CASSYSGTGFQETQYF. For the CDR3, the DNA is TGTGCCAGCAGTTACTCCGGGACAGGTTTCCAAGAGACCCAGTACTTC.

The rearrangement uses TRBV6-1 and TRBJ2-7; 9 bases line up with TRBD2. This CDR3 comprises 14 residues. With 6 bases clipped from V and 3 bases from J, the junction kept 6 bases outside the gene matches. The germline gives CDR1 MNHNS, CDR2 SASEGT. CDR3 sequence reads: CASRTGLASYEQYF. The CDR3 DNA follows: TGTGCCAGCAGAACCGGACTAGCGAGCTACGAGCAGTACTTC.

J is TRBJ2-7 and V is TRBV6-1, with 7 bases matching TRBD2. The germline gives CDR1 MNHNS, CDR2 SASEGT. The CDR3 covers 14 residues. Trimming cost V 5 bases and J 5 bases; bases outside gene matches: 9. The CDR3 sequence is CASSRRLAVHEQYF. CDR3 bases: TGTGCCAGCAGTCGGAGGCTAGCGGTCCACGAGCAGTACTTC.

The rearrangement uses TRBV27 and TRBJ2-7; 9 bases agree with TRBD1. V shed 2 bases and J 7 bases; nucleotides not matched to a gene: 6. The germline CDR1 and CDR2 sequences are MNHEY and SMNVEV (reference sequence). This CDR3 comprises 14 residues. DNA of the CDR3: TGTGCCAGCAGTTTACCCGGGACAGGGTCGGAGCAGTACTTC. It is translated as CASSLPGTGSEQYF.

The chain combines TRBV6-1 with TRBJ2-7; D might be TRBD1 (5 bases). Germline loops: CDR1 MNHNS, CDR2 SASEGT. This CDR3 contains 15 residues. The V end was cut by 6 bases, the J end by 2 bases, with 17 bases between. The CDR3 DNA is TGTGCCAGCAGCCATCCGGAGACAGCCACCTACGAGCAGTACTTC. Its translation is CASSHPETATYEQYF.

The chain is built from TRBV19 and TRBJ1-2, with 8 positions matching TRBD1. Trimming removed 2 bases from V and 8 bases from J; junction bases left unmatched: 4. Germline CDR1 is LNHDA and CDR2 is SQIVND (reference sequence). The CDR3 is 13 amino acids. The CDR3 loop is CASSIQGARGYTF. In DNA, the CDR3 is TGTGCCAGTAGTATACAGGGGGCGCGCGGCTACACCTTC.

This clone was picked up one time. The genes are TRBV5-1 and TRBJ2-6; no clear D gene. Germline CDR1 reads SGHRS; CDR2 reads YFSETQ. Trimming pared 1 base from V and 0 bases from J, leaving 8 bases between. The CDR3 loop spans 16 amino acids. In DNA, the CDR3 is TGCGCCAGCAGCTTGAGCGTTTCCTCTGGGGCCAACGTCCTGACTTTC. Protein: CASSLSVSSGANVLTF.

The rearrangement uses TRBV19 and TRBJ1-2, with TRBD1 matching 9 bases. Germline V lookup: CDR1 LNHDA, CDR2 SQIVND (reference sequence). J gave up 7 bases and V 11 bases, and 20 bases lay outside the gene matches. CDR3 length equals 16 residues. CDR3 sequence reads: CASARASGTGSGGYTF. The CDR3 DNA reads as TGTGCCTCGGCTAGGGCCTCCGGGACAGGGAGTGGTGGCTACACCTTC.